In this sample, the clone carrying this T cell receptor (beta chain) turned up once. These data come from a study of blood T cell repertoires in COVID-19. Study-level background: From T cells, B-cell-depleted T cells, or PBMCs came the material, which was cDNA or gDNA.

Data came from immunoSEQ multiplex PCR; TCRdb stores just in-frame clones and leaves some out. Of about 12,000 clones listed, 85% to 95% were seen once; the top ten hold about 28%. J was trimmed by 5 bases and V by 10 bases; bases with no gene match: 6. This CDR3 is built from 12 residues. Germline CDR1 reads WSHSY; CDR2 reads SAAADI. The sample was peripheral blood. The clonotype was recovered from a woman in her seventies with active COVID-19. This chain joins TRBV10-2 and TRBJ2-7; 9 bases fit TRBD1. As DNA, the CDR3 is TGCGCCACCCGGACAGGGGAGAACGAGCAGTACTTC. Translated: CATRTGENEQYF.